What follows describes a single T cell receptor beta chain. Its antigen is undetermined. This entry comes from a study of T cell repertoires in cytomegalovirus infection. Study context: It was recently identified HLA-C-restricted and well-studied HLA-B-restricted CMV epitopes that the study used. Public TCR beta signatures provided an indication of both CMV infection and a matching HLA type.

The length of the CDR3 is 15 residues. Looked up from germline, CDR1 is LGHNA and CDR2 is YSLEER. Trimming cost V 0 bases and J 9 bases, with 15 bases left between them. TCRdb independently ran MiXCR on the reads; one entry per CDR3 protein. The table has around 300,000 distinct CDR3 sequences, about 20% seen once. Whole-study results and caveats: Predominance within the ex vivo response was attributable to HLA-C-restricted CMV-specific TCR beta clonotypes. CMV carriers with the relevant HLA were identified by cumulative public TCR beta family frequency.

The receptor was isolated from a human donor in good health (CMV status not recorded). Some clones in this sample may be carry-over from other donors' samples. The genes are TRBV4-3 and TRBJ2-1; D gene ambiguous. Sequenced material: cultured PBMCs, taken from culture after CMV antigen stimulation. The CDR3 loop reads CASSQDGVEVSEQFF. CDR3 sequence (DNA): TGCGCCAGCAGCCAAGATGGGGTAGAGGTTAGTGAGCAGTTCTTC.